One sample yielded the 17 T cell receptor beta chains listed below, sequenced in a study of PD-L1 blockade in urothelial cancer. Assay: immunoSEQ multiplex PCR; the TCRdb copy retains only in-frame clones and omits some. The sample carries just over 50,000 clones, 86% recorded once. The material sequenced was PBMCs, taken around atezolizumab (anti-PD-L1) treatment. Receptors originate from a man in his fifties or sixties with urothelial cancer.

The sample holds one count of this clone. J is TRBJ2-1 and V is TRBV29-1, with a possible D match to TRBD1 (6 bases). V dropped 6 bases and J dropped 5 bases, with 17 bases sitting between them. Looked up from germline, CDR1 is SQVTM and CDR2 is ANQGSEA. The CDR3 sequence is 14 residues long. In DNA, the CDR3 is TGCAGCGTCGTTGGACAGCTTAACCACAATGAGCAGTTCTTC. The encoded protein is CSVVGQLNHNEQFF.

The rearrangement links TRBV9 to TRBJ2-2, with 9 bases fitting TRBD1. J was trimmed by 0 bases and V by 1 base; bases with no gene match: 4. This CDR3 contains 17 residues. The germline CDR1 and CDR2 sequences are SGDLS and YYNGEE. CDR3 in DNA: TGTGCCAGCAGCGTAACTCGACAGGGGGCGAACACCGGGGAGCTGTTTTTT. Translating gives CASSVTRQGANTGELFF. Together with reference TRBV9 and TRBJ2-2, the CDR3 gives the full variable domain: DSGVTQTPKHLITATGQRVTLRCSPRSGDLSVYWYQQSLDQGLQFLIQYYNGEERAKGNILERFSAQQFPDLHSELNLSSLELGDSALYFCASSVTRQGANTGELFFGEGSRLTVL.

The genes are TRBV18 and TRBJ1-2, with unresolved D. Germline assignment: CDR1 KGHSH and CDR2 LQKENI. This CDR3 is 14 amino acids long. Between the trimmed V and J ends, which lost 2 bases and 3 bases, there was a span of 10 bases. The CDR3 nucleotides are TGTGCCAGCTCACCAGGGCTTTTGGACTATGGCTACACCTTC. It is translated as CASSPGLLDYGYTF.

This chain uses TRBV19 with TRBJ2-6, with D possibly TRBD1 on 5 matching bases. CDR1 and CDR2 from the germline V gene are LNHDA and SQIVND (reference sequence). The CDR3 is 18 residues long. Trimming left V 5 bases short and J 2 bases short, with 19 bases between. As DNA, the CDR3 is TGTGCCAGTAGTGGTTTTATTGGCAGGGTAGCTGGGGCCAACGTCCTGACTTTC. Translating gives CASSGFIGRVAGANVLTF.

V usage is TRBV19 and J usage is TRBJ1-1, with D perhaps matching TRBD1 (5 bases). The CDR3 has 14 amino acids. Trimming stripped 0 bases from V and 5 bases from J, with 10 bases between. Germline V CDR1 and CDR2: LNHDA, SQIVND (reference sequence). The CDR3 DNA reads as TGTGCCAGTAGTATAGATGGACCAGGGACTGAAGCTTTCTTT. Its translation is CASSIDGPGTEAFF.

This clone was counted a single time. The gene calls are TRBV11-3 and TRBJ1-2; D gene uncertain. Germline V lookup: CDR1 SGHNT, CDR2 YENEEA. The V end was cut by 5 bases, the J end by 3 bases, with 10 bases between. The CDR3 is made up of 13 amino acids. CDR3 amino acids: CASSPEQYYGYTF. In DNA form, the CDR3 reads TGTGCCAGCAGCCCGGAACAGTACTATGGCTACACCTTC.

Only one count was recorded for this clone. This rearrangement joins TRBV7-3 to TRBJ2-1; 7 nucleotides agree with TRBD1. The germline V gene has CDR1 SGHTA and CDR2 FQGTGA. V shed 2 bases, J shed 6 bases, and the junction held 1 base outside the gene matches. The CDR3 contains 13 residues. The CDR3 coding sequence is TGTGCCAGCAGCTTATCAGGGGGCAATGAGCAGTTCTTC. This encodes CASSLSGGNEQFF.

The J gene is TRBJ1-5, the V gene TRBV6-1, with 7 nucleotides matching TRBD1. V lost 6 bases and J lost 5; bases outside the gene matches: 7. Per the germline V gene, CDR1 is MNHNS and CDR2 is SASEGT. The CDR3 contains 14 residues. CDR3 region: CASSLSGGYQPQHF. CDR3 coding DNA: TGTGCCAGCAGCCTTTCAGGGGGATATCAGCCCCAGCATTTT.

This chain uses TRBV2 with TRBJ1-4; D not resolved. Germline CDR1 SNHLY, CDR2 FYNNEI. V was shortened by 7 bases and J by 7 bases, with 16 bases between the two germline ends. CDR3 length equals 14 residues. In DNA form, the CDR3 reads TGTGCCAGCAATAACGGAGCCCTAATTGAAAAACTGTTTTTT. As protein: CASNNGALIEKLFF.

This clone was detected only a few times. As the CDR3 is not closed by the conserved phenylalanine or tryptophan, this likely results from a read error. The DNA is left out, because the CDR3 cannot be placed on it with certainty; the CDR3 is given as TCRdb lists it. V is TRBV6-5 and J is TRBJ1-2; the D segment call TRBD1 is taken from the table without a DNA check. Germline values: CDR1 MNHEY, CDR2 SVGAGI. The CDR3 is 11 residues long, ends included. CDR3 loop: CASSYGGEDRG.

This clone came up once. The chain joins TRBV2 to TRBJ1-4; no firm D call. V was pared by 8 bases and J by 6 bases, with 13 bases between. The CDR3 sequence is 13 residues long. Germline CDR1 reads SNHLY; CDR2 reads FYNNEI. CDR3 sequence (DNA): TGTGCCAGCTGGGAGGGTTTAGATGAAAAACTGTTTTTT. Amino acid sequence: CASWEGLDEKLFF. The full variable domain, with the rest looked up from reference TRBV2 and TRBJ1-4, is EPEVTQTPSHQVTQMGQEVILRCVPISNHLYFYWYRQILGQKVEFLVSFYNNEISEKSEIFDDQFSVERPDGSNFTLKIRSTKLEDSAMYFCASWEGLDEKLFFGSGTQLSVL.

V gene TRBV18 combines with J gene TRBJ1-2; a weak D match, TRBD1 (5 bases). CDR3 size: 14 residues. Per the germline V gene, CDR1 is KGHSH and CDR2 is LQKENI. Trimming cost V 3 bases and J 5 bases, with 13 bases left between them. CDR3 region: CASSPRDGPYGYTF. DNA for the CDR3: TGTGCCAGCTCACCGCGGGACGGCCCTTATGGCTACACCTTC.

V and J are TRBV25-1 and TRBJ2-2; TRBD1 agrees at 12 bases. This CDR3 contains 16 residues. CDR1 MGHDK and CDR2 SYGVNS come from the germline V gene. The trim removed 4 bases at V and 4 bases at J, leaving 4 bases unmatched. DNA for the CDR3: TGTGCCAGCAGTGGGGACAGGGGGCTTGGCACCGGGGAGCTGTTTTTT. Translating it yields CASSGDRGLGTGELFF.

The chain is built from TRBV4-3 and TRBJ2-7, with D perhaps matching TRBD2 (7 bases). The V end lost 2 bases, the J end lost 4 bases, and 15 bases lay between the germline ends. Germline assignment: CDR1 LGHNA and CDR2 YSLEER. The CDR3 is made up of 15 amino acids. Here the CDR3 reads CASSQFRGARYEQYF. The DNA of the CDR3 is TGCGCCAGCAGCCAATTTCGGGGGGCGCGATACGAGCAGTACTTC.

The rearrangement links TRBV4-1 to TRBJ1-5; tentatively, D is TRBD1 (5 bases). The V gene's germline CDR1 is MGHRA and CDR2 YSYEKL. This CDR3 is built from 14 residues. V was shortened by 3 bases and J by 4 bases, with 10 bases between the two germline ends. This chain's CDR3 is CASSHRAGNQPQHF. In nucleotides, the CDR3 is TGCGCCAGCAGCCACCGGGCAGGGAATCAGCCCCAGCATTTT.

The chain is built from TRBV7-3 and TRBJ2-5; 9 nucleotides match TRBD1. Losses at the gene ends were 5 bases for V and 5 bases for J; bases not matched to a gene: 9. The CDR3 covers 15 residues. CDR1 SGHTA and CDR2 FQGTGA come from the germline V gene. The CDR3 sequence: CASSQTDRGWETQYF. The CDR3 DNA is TGTGCCAGCAGCCAGACGGACAGGGGATGGGAGACCCAGTACTTC.

The J gene is TRBJ2-7, the V gene TRBV7-2; D perhaps matches TRBD2 (6 bases). There are 15 residues in the CDR3. From germline, CDR1 is SGHTA and CDR2 FQGNSA. Between the trimmed V and J ends, which lost 7 bases and 6 bases, there was a span of 22 bases. The CDR3 loop reads CASNLATGEWREQYF. CDR3 DNA sequence: TGTGCCAGCAACCTGGCCACGGGGGAGTGGCGCGAGCAGTACTTC. Together with reference TRBV7-2 and TRBJ2-7, the CDR3 gives the full variable domain: GAGVSQSPSNKVTEKGKDVELRCDPISGHTALYWYRQSLGQGLEFLIYFQGNSAPDKSGLPSDRFSAERTGGSVSTLTIQRTQQEDSAVYLCASNLATGEWREQYFGPGTRLTVT.